This note documents a single TCR beta chain sequence. What it recognizes is unknown. Use of 60 Vbeta and 13 Jbeta primers characterized the PCR. Only in-frame clones appear in the TCRdb table, and some are missing; sequencing was by immunoSEQ multiplex PCR. The table has tens of thousands of clones, approximately 80% seen once. The sample comes from a study of cytomegalovirus exposure and HLA in healthy donors. Germline CDR1 SEHNR, CDR2 FQNEAQ (reference sequence). The CDR3 has 15 amino acids. J was trimmed by 11 bases and V by 5 bases; bases with no gene match: 12. The study, taken as a whole, reports: Rare TCR sequences predominated, though certain public TCRs were found in many donors.

The sample was PBMCs. V gene TRBV7-9 combines with J gene TRBJ1-1; 12 nucleotides line up with TRBD1. The sequence derives from a man in his thirties or forties in good health and CMV-seropositive. The chain's CDR3 is CASSHRDRGRPGAFF. CDR3 in DNA: TGTGCCAGCAGCCACCGGGACAGGGGGCGCCCCGGCGCTTTCTTT.